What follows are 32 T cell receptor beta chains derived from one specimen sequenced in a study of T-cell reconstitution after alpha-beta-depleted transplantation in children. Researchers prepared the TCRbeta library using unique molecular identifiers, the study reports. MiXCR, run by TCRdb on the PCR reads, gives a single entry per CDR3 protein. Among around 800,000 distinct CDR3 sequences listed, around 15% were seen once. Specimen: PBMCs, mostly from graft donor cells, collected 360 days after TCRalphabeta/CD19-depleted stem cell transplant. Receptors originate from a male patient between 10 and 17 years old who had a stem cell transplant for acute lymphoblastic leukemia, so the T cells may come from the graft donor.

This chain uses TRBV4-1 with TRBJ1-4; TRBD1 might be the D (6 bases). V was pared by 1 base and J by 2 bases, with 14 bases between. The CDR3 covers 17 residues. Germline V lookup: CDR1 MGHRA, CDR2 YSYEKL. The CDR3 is CASSQGWGTGTNEKLFF. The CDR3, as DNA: TGCGCCAGCAGCCAAGGTTGGGGCACAGGGACTAATGAAAAACTGTTTTTT.

CDR3 protein: CASSTTEPGELFF. CDR3 bases: TGTGCCAGCAGCACAACCGAGCCCGGGGAGCTGTTTTTT. The rearrangement links TRBV5-4 to TRBJ2-2; unclear D gene. Germline-derived CDR1 and CDR2 are SGHNT and YYREEE (reference sequence). Between the trimmed V and J ends, which lost 4 bases and 6 bases, there was a span of 10 bases. The CDR3 spans 13 residues.

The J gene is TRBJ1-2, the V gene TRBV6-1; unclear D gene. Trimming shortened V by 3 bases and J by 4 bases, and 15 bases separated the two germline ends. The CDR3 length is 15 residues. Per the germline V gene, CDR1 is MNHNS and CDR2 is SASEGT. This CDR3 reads CASSEGAGVFYGYTF. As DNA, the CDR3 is TGTGCCAGCAGTGAGGGAGCAGGTGTTTTCTATGGCTACACCTTC.

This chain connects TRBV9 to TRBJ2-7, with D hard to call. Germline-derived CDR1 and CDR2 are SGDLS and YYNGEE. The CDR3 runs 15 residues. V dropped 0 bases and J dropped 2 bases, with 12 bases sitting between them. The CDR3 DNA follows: TGTGCCAGCAGCGTAGGGTGGCAGCCGACCTACGAGCAGTACTTC. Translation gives CASSVGWQPTYEQYF.

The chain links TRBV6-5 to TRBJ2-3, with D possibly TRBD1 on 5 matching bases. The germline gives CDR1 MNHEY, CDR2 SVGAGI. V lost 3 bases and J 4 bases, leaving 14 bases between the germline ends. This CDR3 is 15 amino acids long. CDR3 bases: TGTGCCAGCAGTTATGCCAGGGTTTGGGCAGATACGCAGTATTTT. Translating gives CASSYARVWADTQYF.

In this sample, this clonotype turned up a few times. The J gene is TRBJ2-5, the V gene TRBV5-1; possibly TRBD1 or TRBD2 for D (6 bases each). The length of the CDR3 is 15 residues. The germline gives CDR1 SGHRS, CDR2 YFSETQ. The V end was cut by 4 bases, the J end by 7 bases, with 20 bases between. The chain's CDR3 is CASSPGGLEGVTQYF. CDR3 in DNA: TGCGCCAGCAGCCCCGGAGGGCTAGAGGGGGTGACCCAGTACTTC.

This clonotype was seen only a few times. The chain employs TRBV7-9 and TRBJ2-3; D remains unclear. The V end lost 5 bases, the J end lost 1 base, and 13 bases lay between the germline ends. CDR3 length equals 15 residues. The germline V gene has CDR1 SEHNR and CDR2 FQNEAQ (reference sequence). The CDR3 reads CASSPSPRGTDTQYF. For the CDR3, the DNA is TGTGCCAGCAGCCCATCCCCCAGAGGCACAGATACGCAGTATTTT.

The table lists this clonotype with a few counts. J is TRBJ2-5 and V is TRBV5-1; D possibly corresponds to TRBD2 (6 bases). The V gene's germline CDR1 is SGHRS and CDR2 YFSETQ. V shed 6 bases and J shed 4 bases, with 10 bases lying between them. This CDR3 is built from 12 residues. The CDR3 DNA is TGCGCCAGCATCGGGGGAGCAGAGACCCAGTACTTC. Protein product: CASIGGAETQYF.

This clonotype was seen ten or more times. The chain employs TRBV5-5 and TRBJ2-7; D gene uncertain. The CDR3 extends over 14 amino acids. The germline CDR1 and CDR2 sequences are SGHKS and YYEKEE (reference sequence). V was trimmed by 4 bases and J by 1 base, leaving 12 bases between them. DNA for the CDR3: TGTGCCAGCAGCCCCTGGGTAAGGTCCTACGAGCAGTACTTC. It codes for CASSPWVRSYEQYF.

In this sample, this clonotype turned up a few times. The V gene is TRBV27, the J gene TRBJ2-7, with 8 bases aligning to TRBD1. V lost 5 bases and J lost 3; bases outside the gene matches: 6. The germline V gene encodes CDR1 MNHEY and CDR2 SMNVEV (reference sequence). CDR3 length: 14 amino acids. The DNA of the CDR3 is TGTGCCAGCAGTCACAGGGGGGTAGTCTACGAGCAGTACTTC. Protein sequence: CASSHRGVVYEQYF.

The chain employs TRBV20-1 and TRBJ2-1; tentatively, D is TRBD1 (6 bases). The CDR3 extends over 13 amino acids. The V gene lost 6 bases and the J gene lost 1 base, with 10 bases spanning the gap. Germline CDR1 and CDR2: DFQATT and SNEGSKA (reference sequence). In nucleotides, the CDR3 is TGCAGTGCCGTAGACAGGTCCTACAATGAGCAGTTCTTC. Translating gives CSAVDRSYNEQFF.

CDR3: CASSLVPYGEDTQYF. In nucleotides, the CDR3 is TGTGCCAGCAGCTTAGTCCCCTATGGCGAAGATACGCAGTATTTT. This chain uses TRBV11-2 with TRBJ2-3; no definite D call. The CDR3 runs to 15 residues. V was cut by 1 base and J by 5 bases, with 13 bases left in between. Germline lookup yields CDR1 SGHAT and CDR2 FQNNGV.

This CDR3 reads CASSLEREATGELFF. The DNA for the CDR3 is TGCGCCAGCAGCTTGGAGCGGGAGGCAACCGGGGAGCTGTTTTTT. The chain uses TRBV5-1 and TRBJ2-2; 9 nucleotides align to TRBD2. Germline V gives CDR1 SGHRS, CDR2 YFSETQ. V trimming: 0 bases; J trimming: 5 bases; junction bases outside the gene matches: 2. The CDR3 extends over 15 amino acids.

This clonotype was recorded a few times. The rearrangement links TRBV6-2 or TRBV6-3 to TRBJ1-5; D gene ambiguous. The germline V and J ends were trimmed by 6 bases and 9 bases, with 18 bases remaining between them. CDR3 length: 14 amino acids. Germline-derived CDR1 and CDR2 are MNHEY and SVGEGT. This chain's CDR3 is CASRSLPARRPQHF. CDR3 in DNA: TGTGCCAGCAGATCACTCCCGGCCCGGCGGCCCCAGCATTTT.

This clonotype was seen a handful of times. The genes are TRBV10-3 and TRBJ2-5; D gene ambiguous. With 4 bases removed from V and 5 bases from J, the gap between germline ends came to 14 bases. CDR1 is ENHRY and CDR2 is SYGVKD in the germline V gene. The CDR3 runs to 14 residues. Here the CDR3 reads CAISGHSEQETQYF. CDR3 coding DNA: TGTGCCATCAGTGGCCACTCCGAGCAGGAGACCCAGTACTTC.

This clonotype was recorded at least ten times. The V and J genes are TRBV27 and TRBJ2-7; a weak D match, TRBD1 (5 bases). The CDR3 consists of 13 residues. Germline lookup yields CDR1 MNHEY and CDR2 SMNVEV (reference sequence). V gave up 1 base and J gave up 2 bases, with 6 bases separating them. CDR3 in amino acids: CASSLLGAYEQYF. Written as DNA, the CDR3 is TGTGCCAGCAGTTTATTAGGGGCCTACGAGCAGTACTTC.

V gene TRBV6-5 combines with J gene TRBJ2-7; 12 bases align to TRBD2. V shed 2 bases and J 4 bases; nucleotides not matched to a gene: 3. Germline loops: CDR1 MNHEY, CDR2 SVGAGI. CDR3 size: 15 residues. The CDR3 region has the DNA TGTGCCAGCAGTTACAGGGGGACTAGCGGGTACGAGCAGTACTTC. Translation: CASSYRGTSGYEQYF.

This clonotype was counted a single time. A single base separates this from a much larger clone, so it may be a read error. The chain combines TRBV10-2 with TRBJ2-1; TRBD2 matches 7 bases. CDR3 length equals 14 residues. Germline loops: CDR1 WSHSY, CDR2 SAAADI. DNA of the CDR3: TGCGCCAGCAGTCCCCAGACTAGCTACAATGAGCAGCTCTTC. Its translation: CASSPQTSYNEQLF.

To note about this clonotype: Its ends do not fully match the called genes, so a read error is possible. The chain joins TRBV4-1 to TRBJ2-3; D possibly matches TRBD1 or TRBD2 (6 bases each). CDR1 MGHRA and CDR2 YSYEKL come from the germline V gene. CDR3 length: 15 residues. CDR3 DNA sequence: TGCACCAGCAGCCAGGGTGACAGGAGGGCAGATACGCAGTATTTT. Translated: CTSSQGDRRADTQYF.

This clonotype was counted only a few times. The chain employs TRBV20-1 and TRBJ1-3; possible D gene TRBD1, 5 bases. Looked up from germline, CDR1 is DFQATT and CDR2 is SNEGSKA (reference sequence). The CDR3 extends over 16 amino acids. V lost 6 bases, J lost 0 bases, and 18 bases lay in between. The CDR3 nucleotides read TGCAGTGCCACCCCAGTGGGGACTCCCTCTGGAAACACCATATATTTT. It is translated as CSATPVGTPSGNTIYF.

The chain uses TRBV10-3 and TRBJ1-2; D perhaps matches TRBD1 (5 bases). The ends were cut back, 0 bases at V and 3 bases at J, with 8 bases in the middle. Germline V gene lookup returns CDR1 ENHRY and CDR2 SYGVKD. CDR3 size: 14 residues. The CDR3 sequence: CAISESQGYYGYTF. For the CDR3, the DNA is TGTGCCATCAGTGAGTCGCAGGGCTACTATGGCTACACCTTC.

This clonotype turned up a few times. For the CDR3, the DNA is TGTGCCACCAGGAGGGGGTCCCCCAAGCAAGAGACCCAGTACTTC. Its protein is CATRRGSPKQETQYF. V and J are TRBV12-3 or TRBV12-4 and TRBJ2-5; D could derive from TRBD1 or TRBD2 (6 bases each). V was shortened by 10 bases and J by 2 bases, with 20 bases between the two germline ends. This CDR3 has 15 amino acids.

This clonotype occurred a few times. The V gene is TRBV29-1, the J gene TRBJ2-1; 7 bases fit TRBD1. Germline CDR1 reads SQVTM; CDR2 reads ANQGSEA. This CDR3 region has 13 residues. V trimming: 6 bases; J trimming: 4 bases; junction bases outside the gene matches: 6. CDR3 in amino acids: CSVGQLIYNEQFF. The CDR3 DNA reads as TGCAGCGTGGGACAGCTGATTTACAATGAGCAGTTCTTC.

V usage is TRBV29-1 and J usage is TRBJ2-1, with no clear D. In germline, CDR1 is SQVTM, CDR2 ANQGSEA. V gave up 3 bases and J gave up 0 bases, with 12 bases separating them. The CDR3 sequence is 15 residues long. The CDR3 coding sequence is TGCAGCGTTGACGGTGGCCAGGTCTCCTACAATGAGCAGTTCTTC. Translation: CSVDGGQVSYNEQFF.

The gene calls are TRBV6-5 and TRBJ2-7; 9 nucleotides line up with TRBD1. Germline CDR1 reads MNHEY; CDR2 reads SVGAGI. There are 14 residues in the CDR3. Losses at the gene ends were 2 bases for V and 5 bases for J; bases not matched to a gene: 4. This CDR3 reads CASSYGQGQDEQYF. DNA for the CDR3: TGTGCCAGCAGTTACGGACAGGGGCAAGACGAGCAGTACTTC.

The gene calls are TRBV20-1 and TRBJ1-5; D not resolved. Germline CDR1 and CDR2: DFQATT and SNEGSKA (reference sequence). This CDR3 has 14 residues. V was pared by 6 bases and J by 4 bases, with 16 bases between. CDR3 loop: CSAERRDPNQPQHF. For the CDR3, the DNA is TGCAGTGCCGAGCGACGGGATCCTAATCAGCCCCAGCATTTT.

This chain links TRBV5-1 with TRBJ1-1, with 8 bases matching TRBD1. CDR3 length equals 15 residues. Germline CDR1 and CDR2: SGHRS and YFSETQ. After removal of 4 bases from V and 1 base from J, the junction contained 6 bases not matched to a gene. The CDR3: CASSVRQGPNTEAFF. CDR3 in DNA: TGCGCCAGCAGCGTACGACAGGGGCCGAACACTGAAGCTTTCTTT.

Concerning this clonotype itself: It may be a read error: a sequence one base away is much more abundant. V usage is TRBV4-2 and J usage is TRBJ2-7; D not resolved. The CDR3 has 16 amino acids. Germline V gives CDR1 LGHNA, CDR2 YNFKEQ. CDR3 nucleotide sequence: TGTGCCAGCAGCCAAGGTTTTGGGCTCTTATCCTGCGAGCAGTACTTC. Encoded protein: CASSQGFGLLSCEQYF.

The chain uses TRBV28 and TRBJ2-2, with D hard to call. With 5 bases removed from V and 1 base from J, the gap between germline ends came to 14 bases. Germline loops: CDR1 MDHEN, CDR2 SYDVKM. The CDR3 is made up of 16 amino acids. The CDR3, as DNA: TGTGCCAGCAGTCTTATCTTGACGGGGAACACCGGGGAGCTGTTTTTT. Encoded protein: CASSLILTGNTGELFF.

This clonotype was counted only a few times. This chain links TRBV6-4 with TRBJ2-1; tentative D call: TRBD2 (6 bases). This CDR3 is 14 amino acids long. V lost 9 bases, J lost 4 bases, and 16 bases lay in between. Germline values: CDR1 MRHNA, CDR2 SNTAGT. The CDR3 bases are TGTGCCAGGGTCGGGAGAGGGGTTTACAATGAGCAGTTCTTC. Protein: CARVGRGVYNEQFF.

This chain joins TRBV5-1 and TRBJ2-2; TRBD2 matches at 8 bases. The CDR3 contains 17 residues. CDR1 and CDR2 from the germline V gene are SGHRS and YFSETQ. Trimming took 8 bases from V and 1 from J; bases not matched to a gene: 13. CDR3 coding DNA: TGCGCCAGTAAAGTGACTAGCGTACGAAGGAACACCGGGGAGCTGTTTTTT. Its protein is CASKVTSVRRNTGELFF. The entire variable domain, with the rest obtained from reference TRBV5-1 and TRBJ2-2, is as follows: KAGVTQTPRYLIKTRGQQVTLSCSPISGHRSVSWYQQTPGQGLQFLFEYFSETQRNKGNFPGRFSGRQFSNSRSEMNVSTLELGDSALYLCASKVTSVRRNTGELFFGEGSRLTVL.

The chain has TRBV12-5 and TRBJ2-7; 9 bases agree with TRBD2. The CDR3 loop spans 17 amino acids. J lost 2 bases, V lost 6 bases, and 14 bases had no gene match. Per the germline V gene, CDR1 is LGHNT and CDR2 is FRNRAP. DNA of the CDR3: TGTGCTAGTGGCCGCGGGAGGGAGATAAATCTTGCCTACGAGCAGTACTTC. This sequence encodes CASGRGREINLAYEQYF.